This T cell receptor (beta chain) was documented in a study of OX40 agonist ivuxolimab in advanced cancers. Sequencing was performed with immunoSEQ multiplex PCR; in TCRdb, only in-frame clones are kept and a portion is missing. The profile shows 120,000 or so clones, just under 95% of them singletons. V lost 2 bases to trimming and J lost 7 bases, with 6 bases between them. Germline V gene data show CDR1 as KGHSH and CDR2 as LQKENI. This CDR3 region has 13 residues. This chain uses TRBV18 with TRBJ1-6; D uncertain. This clonotype was obtained from an adult with an advanced solid tumor such as melanoma, head and neck, liver or kidney cancer. The specimen was CD4+ or CD8+ T cells sorted from blood, collected in a trial of the OX40 agonist ivuxolimab. The CDR3 nucleotides are TGTGCCAGCTCACCAGTACAGAATTCACCCCTCCACTTT. The encoded protein is CASSPVQNSPLHF.